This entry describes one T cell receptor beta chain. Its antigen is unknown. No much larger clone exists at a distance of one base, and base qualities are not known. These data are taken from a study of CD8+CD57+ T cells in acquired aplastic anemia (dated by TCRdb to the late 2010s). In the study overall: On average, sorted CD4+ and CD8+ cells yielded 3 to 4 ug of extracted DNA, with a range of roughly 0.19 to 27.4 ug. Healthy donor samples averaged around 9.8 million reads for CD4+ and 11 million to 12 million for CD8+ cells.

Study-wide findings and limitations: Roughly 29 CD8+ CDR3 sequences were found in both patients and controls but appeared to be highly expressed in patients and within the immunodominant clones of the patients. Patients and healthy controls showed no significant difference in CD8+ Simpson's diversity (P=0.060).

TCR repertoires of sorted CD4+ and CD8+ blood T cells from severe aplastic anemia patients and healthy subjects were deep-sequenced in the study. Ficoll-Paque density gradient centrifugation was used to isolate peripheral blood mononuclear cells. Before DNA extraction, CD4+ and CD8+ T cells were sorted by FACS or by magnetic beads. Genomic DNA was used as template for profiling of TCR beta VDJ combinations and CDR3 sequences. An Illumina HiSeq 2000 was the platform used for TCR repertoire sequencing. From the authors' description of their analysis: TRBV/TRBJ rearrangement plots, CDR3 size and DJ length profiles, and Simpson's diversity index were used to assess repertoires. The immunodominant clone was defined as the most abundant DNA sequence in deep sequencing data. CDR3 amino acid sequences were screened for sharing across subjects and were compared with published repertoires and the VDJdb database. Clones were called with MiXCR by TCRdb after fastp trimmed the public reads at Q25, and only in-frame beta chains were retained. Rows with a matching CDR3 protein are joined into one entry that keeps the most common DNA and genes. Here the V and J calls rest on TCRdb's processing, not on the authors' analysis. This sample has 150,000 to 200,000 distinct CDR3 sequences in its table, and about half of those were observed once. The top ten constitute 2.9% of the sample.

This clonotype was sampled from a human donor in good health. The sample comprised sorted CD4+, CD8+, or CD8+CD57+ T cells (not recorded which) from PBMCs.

The CDR3 amino acid sequence is: CASSFPGSDTQYF. The sequenced DNA: TGTGCCAGCAGCTTCCCGGGTTCAGATACGCAGTATTTT. The rearrangement combines TRBV7-9 with TRBJ2-3, with the D gene not clear enough to name. Looking up the germline V gene (reference sequence) yields CDR1 SEHNR and CDR2 FQNEAQ. Its CDR3 holds 13 amino acids, cysteine through phenylalanine. CDR3 DNA is the only sequence kept; it has 39 bases, read in frame from the first base. The junction carries 8 bases between V and J, which are trimmed by 3 bases and 4 bases respectively.